Below are 25 T cell receptor beta chains sequenced from a single sample in a study of identical twins. MiXCR was run by TCRdb on the 5' RACE reads, yielding one entry per CDR3 protein. The sample consists of some 320,000 distinct CDR3 sequences, approximately 13% of them appearing once. These same records also appear under a second study, on yellow fever vaccine responses in identical twins.

What was sequenced was CD8+ T cells sorted from blood. Receptor source: a young woman in good health.

The genes are TRBV10-2 and TRBJ2-1; unclear D gene. This CDR3 has 12 residues. The V and J ends lost 3 bases and 4 bases respectively, with 4 bases between them. Germline assignment: CDR1 WSHSY and CDR2 SAAADI. CDR3 loop: CASSESYNEQFF. The CDR3 bases are TGCGCCAGCAGTGAATCGTACAATGAGCAGTTCTTC.

This clonotype has only a few counts. The genes are TRBV3-1 and TRBJ2-1, with TRBD2 matching over 9 bases. Germline lookup yields CDR1 LGHDT and CDR2 YNNKEL (reference sequence). The ends lost 1 base at V and 7 bases at J; junction bases unmatched: 5. The CDR3 covers 15 residues. As DNA, the CDR3 is TGTGCCAGCAGCCAAGGGTTCCTAGCGGGAAATGAGCAGTTCTTC. It translates to CASSQGFLAGNEQFF.

This clonotype was detected many times. CDR3 sequence: CATSLQGNTEAFF. CDR3 in DNA: TGTGCCACCAGTCTTCAGGGGAACACTGAAGCTTTCTTT. The chain is built from TRBV24-1 and TRBJ1-1, with D possibly matching TRBD1 (5 bases). Deletions cut 6 bases from V and 1 base from J, with 8 bases between. The germline gives CDR1 KGHDR, CDR2 SFDVKD. The CDR3 is 13 residues long.

Many counts were recorded for this clonotype. One end of the junction does not line up with germline, which may come from a read error. The chain joins TRBV7-9 to TRBJ1-2; D gene uncertain. From germline, CDR1 is SEHNR and CDR2 FQNEAQ (reference sequence). The CDR3 is 10 amino acids. CDR3 residues: CASSLTPGRF. The CDR3 DNA reads TGTGCCAGCAGCTTAACCCCGGGAAGATTC.

This clonotype was detected only a few times. The chain carries TRBV27 and TRBJ2-2; 14 bases align to TRBD2. The ends lost 2 bases at V and 4 bases at J; junction bases unmatched: 6. Germline CDR1 MNHEY, CDR2 SMNVEV (reference sequence). The CDR3 is made up of 18 amino acids. The CDR3 DNA reads as TGTGCCAGCAGTTTAATGACTAGCGGGGGGGCTGGCACCGGGGAGCTGTTTTTT. It is translated as CASSLMTSGGAGTGELFF.

This clonotype was counted a few times. The genes are TRBV10-3 and TRBJ2-1, with TRBD2 matching 9 bases. Germline CDR1 is ENHRY and CDR2 is SYGVKD. The V segment lost 3 bases and the J segment 0 bases; nucleotides outside the gene matches: 12. The CDR3 totals 19 residues. The CDR3 spells CAISDPDARGGSSYNEQFF. The CDR3 bases are TGTGCCATCAGTGACCCCGACGCGCGGGGGGGCAGCTCCTACAATGAGCAGTTCTTC.

This rearrangement joins TRBV25-1 to TRBJ2-5; maybe TRBD1 (6 bases). The germline V gene has CDR1 MGHDK and CDR2 SYGVNS. Trimming took 4 bases from V and 3 from J, leaving 9 bases between them. The length of the CDR3 is 13 residues. The chain's CDR3 is CASSGTDKETQYF. The CDR3 region has the DNA TGTGCCAGCAGTGGGACAGACAAAGAGACCCAGTACTTC.

This clonotype was observed a handful of times. This CDR3 is CATSDGGTEQYF. The CDR3 DNA is TGTGCCACCAGTGACGGGGGTACCGAGCAGTACTTC. The rearrangement joins TRBV24-1 to TRBJ2-7, with D perhaps TRBD2 (6 bases). Germline assignment: CDR1 KGHDR and CDR2 SFDVKD. Trimming stripped 4 bases from V and 6 bases from J, with 9 bases between. This CDR3 is built from 12 residues.

The chain links TRBV27 to TRBJ2-1; unclear D gene. The CDR3 loop spans 14 amino acids. CDR1 is MNHEY, CDR2 SMNVEV, per germline (reference sequence). Trimming pared 2 bases from V and 7 bases from J, leaving 12 bases between. The CDR3 nucleotides read TGTGCCAGCAGTTTAAGTACTCTGCGGAATGAGCAGTTCTTC. This encodes CASSLSTLRNEQFF.

This clonotype has a handful of counts. The chain combines TRBV12-3 or TRBV12-4 with TRBJ2-7; the match to TRBD2 covers 11 bases. V shed 5 bases, J shed 1 base, and the junction held 7 bases outside the gene matches. The CDR3 sequence is 16 residues long. The CDR3 here is CASSPILAGVSYEQYF. The CDR3 nucleotides are TGTGCCAGCAGTCCCATACTAGCGGGAGTTTCCTACGAGCAGTACTTC.

There are a few counts of this clonotype. V is TRBV12-3 or TRBV12-4 and J is TRBJ2-5, with D perhaps matching TRBD1 (6 bases). The V end was cut by 4 bases, the J end by 6 bases, with 18 bases between. The CDR3 contains 15 residues. CDR3 sequence reads: CASSSPGQSVKTQYF. CDR3 DNA sequence: TGTGCCAGCAGTTCACCCGGACAGTCCGTGAAGACCCAGTACTTC.

This clonotype has a handful of counts. This rearrangement joins TRBV10-1 to TRBJ1-1; D call uncertain. Trimming shortened V by 4 bases and J by 3 bases, and 12 bases separated the two germline ends. The CDR3 has 14 residues. Per the germline V gene, CDR1 is WNHNN and CDR2 is SYGVQD (reference sequence). The CDR3 loop reads CASSGEGWHTEAFF. CDR3 nucleotides: TGCGCCAGCAGTGGGGAGGGTTGGCACACTGAAGCTTTCTTT.

This clonotype turned up a few times. The CDR3 DNA follows: TGTGCCAGCAGAAAGGGCTCCACCTACAATGAGCAGTTCTTC. It specifies CASRKGSTYNEQFF. The chain is built from TRBV27 and TRBJ2-1; D is uncertain. The germline V gene has CDR1 MNHEY and CDR2 SMNVEV (reference sequence). V was trimmed by 6 bases and J by 2 bases, leaving 11 bases between them. The CDR3 is 14 amino acids.

This chain joins TRBV6-1 and TRBJ2-7; the D is unclear. CDR1 and CDR2 from the germline V gene are MNHNS and SASEGT. This CDR3 spans 11 amino acids. In nucleotides, the CDR3 is TGTGCCAGCAGTGAATTTCACGAGCGGTACGTC. This translates into CASSEFHERYV.

The chain uses TRBV18 and TRBJ1-5, with D possibly TRBD1 on 5 matching bases. Germline V gene data show CDR1 as KGHSH and CDR2 as LQKENI. Trimming removed 3 bases from V and 2 bases from J, with 17 bases in between. The CDR3 runs to 17 residues. The CDR3 spells CASSPRERGRGNQPQHF. CDR3 sequence (DNA): TGTGCCAGCTCACCCCGGGAAAGGGGCAGGGGCAATCAGCCCCAGCATTTT.

This sequence joins TRBV12-3 or TRBV12-4 and TRBJ1-5; no firm D call. Trimming removed 7 bases at V and 0 bases at J, with 10 bases between. The CDR3 contains 14 residues. The CDR3 loop is CASNEAYSNQPQHF. The CDR3 nucleotides read TGTGCCAGCAACGAGGCTTATAGCAATCAGCCCCAGCATTTT.

The chain recombines TRBV4-2 with TRBJ2-3; 8 nucleotides match TRBD2. The V gene's germline CDR1 is LGHNA and CDR2 YNFKEQ. The CDR3 spans 18 residues. Germline trimming cut 4 bases from V and 2 bases from J; bases unmatched to any gene: 14. The CDR3 DNA is TGTGCCAGCAGCCCCGGGCTTAGCGGGGCCTTTCCCACAGATACGCAGTATTTT. Translation: CASSPGLSGAFPTDTQYF.

The chain has TRBV4-2 and TRBJ2-2; D not resolved. The germline V and J ends were trimmed by 6 bases and 5 bases, with 13 bases remaining between them. The CDR3 contains 14 residues. Germline V gene lookup returns CDR1 LGHNA and CDR2 YNFKEQ. The CDR3 DNA follows: TGTGCCAGCAGTCCATTATCCGGTACCGGGGAGCTGTTTTTT. Translating it yields CASSPLSGTGELFF.

V is TRBV20-1 and J is TRBJ2-1; D perhaps matches TRBD2 (6 bases). The CDR3 consists of 13 residues. CDR1 is DFQATT and CDR2 is SNEGSKA in the germline V gene (reference sequence). Trimming took off 3 bases at V and 2 bases at J, with 8 bases between the two ends. Written as DNA, the CDR3 is TGCAGTGCTAGGCGCGGGGCCTACAATGAGCAGTTCTTC. Its protein is CSARRGAYNEQFF.

About this clonotype itself: An end of the junction differs from the germline gene, which may be a read error. This sequence joins TRBV20-1 and TRBJ1-1; 10 bases match TRBD1. Germline V gene sequence: CDR1 DFQATT, CDR2 SNEGSKA (reference sequence). This CDR3 is 19 amino acids long. The CDR3 protein is CSASFVPGYVGQGNSEAFF. CDR3 nucleotide sequence: TGCAGTGCTAGTTTCGTCCCGGGCTACGTGGGACAGGGGAACTCTGAAGCTTTCTTT.

The chain uses TRBV24-1 and TRBJ2-5, with D tentatively TRBD2 (6 bases). Germline-derived CDR1 and CDR2 are KGHDR and SFDVKD. V was clipped by 6 bases and J by 0 bases, with 10 bases between them. This CDR3 contains 14 residues. The CDR3 loop reads CATSPTSYQETQYF. The CDR3 DNA follows: TGTGCCACCAGTCCCACTAGCTACCAAGAGACCCAGTACTTC.

The V call is TRBV29-1, the J call TRBJ2-1; 11 bases line up with TRBD1. CDR1 is SQVTM and CDR2 is ANQGSEA in the germline V gene. The CDR3 extends over 14 amino acids. After removal of 5 bases from V and 6 bases from J, the junction contained 6 bases not matched to a gene. CDR3 in amino acids: CSVRGQGVFNEQFF. The CDR3 region has the DNA TGCAGCGTTAGGGGACAGGGGGTCTTCAATGAGCAGTTCTTC.

There are a few counts of this clonotype. This chain connects TRBV7-2 to TRBJ1-3, with D perhaps TRBD1 (6 bases). This CDR3 contains 17 residues. The V gene's germline CDR1 is SGHTA and CDR2 FQGNSA. Between the trimmed V and J ends, which lost 1 base and 0 bases, there was a span of 13 bases. CDR3 in DNA: TGTGCCAGCAGCTTAGGGTGGGGGGCGGCCTCTGGAAACACCATATATTTT. Translated, it gives CASSLGWGAASGNTIYF.

This clonotype was seen ten or more times. The chain carries TRBV12-3 or TRBV12-4 and TRBJ1-1; D unclear. CDR3 length: 15 residues. Deletions cut 1 base from V and 0 bases from J, with 9 bases between. The CDR3 loop is CASSLEREMNTEAFF. CDR3 nucleotides: TGTGCCAGCAGTTTAGAACGGGAAATGAACACTGAAGCTTTCTTT.

This clonotype turned up a few times. The chain employs TRBV10-2 and TRBJ2-3; D could derive from TRBD1 or TRBD2 (6 bases each). Trimming removed 7 bases from V and 2 bases from J, with 16 bases in between. CDR3 length: 15 amino acids. Per germline, CDR1 WSHSY and CDR2 SAAADI. The CDR3 reads CASIGTGTYTDTQYF. The CDR3, as DNA: TGCGCCAGCATAGGAACAGGGACTTACACAGATACGCAGTATTTT.